This T cell receptor (beta chain) was identified during a study of T-cell reconstitution after alpha-beta-depleted transplantation in children. Preparation of the TCRbeta library used unique molecular identifiers. TCRdb reprocessed the PCR reads with MiXCR, giving one entry per CDR3 protein. Here the sample spans about 580,000 distinct CDR3 sequences, approximately 22% being singletons. As concerns this clonotype: Its antigen remains unidentified.

Study conclusions and caveats: Diversity and T-cell counts at one year after transplant derived mostly from new T cells. Some patients showed high day-60 TCRbeta diversity, which derived from surviving recipient T cells and thymic progenitors.

The material sequenced was PBMCs, mostly from graft donor cells, taken 360 days after TCRalphabeta/CD19-depleted stem cell transplant. The clonotype comes from a boy in the first two years of life who had a stem cell transplant for acute myeloid leukemia, so the T cells may come from the graft donor.

As DNA, the CDR3 is TGTGCCAGCAGGGGCGTTGGGCAGGTGGCTTTCTTT. It yields the protein CASRGVGQVAFF. The chain joins TRBV6-5 to TRBJ1-1; unclear D gene. The CDR3 covers 12 residues. Trimming shortened V by 6 bases and J by 11 bases, and 16 bases separated the two germline ends. Per the germline V gene, CDR1 is MNHEY and CDR2 is SVGAGI.